This T cell receptor beta chain is from a study of beta chain features in type 1 diabetes. The V end was cut by 3 bases, the J end by 1 base, with 11 bases between. Germline CDR1 SGHRS, CDR2 YFSETQ. The CDR3 covers 14 residues. A few counts support this clone. Its antigen is as yet unknown. Other DNA sequences in this sample translate to the same CDR3. Whole-study results and caveats: All four CD4+ subsets of Type 1 diabetes patients contained TCRB CDR3s that were moderately but significantly shorter.

Expressed TCRB transcripts were sequenced, since all the RNA that had been isolated was reverse transcribed. Repertoires were generated with immunoSEQ multiplex PCR, while TCRdb's copy carries only in-frame clones and drops some. The sample contains about 160,000 clones, 6.5% to 10% of which appear only once. The chain links TRBV5-1 to TRBJ2-7; the D gene is possibly TRBD1 (6 bases). The sequence came from a woman aged 18-29 years with type 1 diabetes. The sample comprised central memory CD4+ T cells from blood. This CDR3 is CASSSRQASYEQYF. CDR3 in DNA: TGCGCCAGCAGCTCCCGACAGGCTTCCTACGAGCAGTACTTC.